This T cell receptor (beta chain) originates from a study of Ad26.COV2.S vaccination and SARS-CoV-2 variants. Study-wide context: Ad26.COV2.S shots went into the muscle once or twice, 56 days apart. Notes on the study in general: Total responses of T cells may have been underestimated by the analyses of TCR breadth and depth.

Indicated treatment: about 20 received Ad26.COV2.S at low or high dose, single or two shots; about 5 received placebo; per-sample allocation not given. Day 63 after the first vaccine or placebo injection was the time point for sampling. An adult of 18-55 years in Boston served as donor. Vaccine was an Ad26 vector expressing Wuhan-strain SARS-CoV-2 spike. The data were produced by immunoSEQ multiplex PCR, yet TCRdb's version contains in-frame clones alone and is incomplete. The table has 250,000 or so clones, around 88% seen once. Notes on this clone: Its cognate antigen is unknown.

J lost 4 bases, V lost 6 bases, and 2 bases had no gene match. The CDR3 sequence is 14 residues long. Per the germline V gene, CDR1 is MNHEY and CDR2 is SMNVEV (reference sequence). The input for sequencing was peripheral blood, taken in a trial of Ad26.COV2.S vaccine versus placebo. This rearrangement joins TRBV27 to TRBJ2-5, with 13 bases fitting TRBD2. The TCR originated in a person between 18 and 65 years old who received the Ad26.COV2.S COVID-19 vaccine or a placebo. The CDR3 DNA reads as TGTGCCAGCAGAACTAGCGGGGGGGGAGAGACCCAGTACTTC. Encoded protein: CASRTSGGGETQYF.